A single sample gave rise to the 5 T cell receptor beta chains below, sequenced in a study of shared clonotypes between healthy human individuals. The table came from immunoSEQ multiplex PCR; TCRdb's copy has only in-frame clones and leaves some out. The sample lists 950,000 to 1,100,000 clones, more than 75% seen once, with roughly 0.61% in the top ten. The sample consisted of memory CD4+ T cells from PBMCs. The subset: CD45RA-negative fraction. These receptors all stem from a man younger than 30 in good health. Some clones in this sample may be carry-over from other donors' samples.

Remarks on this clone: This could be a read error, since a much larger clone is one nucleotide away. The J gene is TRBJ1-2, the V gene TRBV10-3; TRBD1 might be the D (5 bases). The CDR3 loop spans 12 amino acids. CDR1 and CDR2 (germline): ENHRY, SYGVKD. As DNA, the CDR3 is TGTGCCATCGGTGATGGGGGTTATGGCTACACCTTC. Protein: CAIGDGGYGYTF.

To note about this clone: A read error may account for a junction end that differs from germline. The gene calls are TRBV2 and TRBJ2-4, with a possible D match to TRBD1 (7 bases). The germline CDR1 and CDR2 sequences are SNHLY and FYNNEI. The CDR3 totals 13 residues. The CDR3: CASSEEGQTSVSF. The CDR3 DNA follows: TGTGCCAGCAGTGAGGAGGGACAGACCAGTGTGAGTTTC.

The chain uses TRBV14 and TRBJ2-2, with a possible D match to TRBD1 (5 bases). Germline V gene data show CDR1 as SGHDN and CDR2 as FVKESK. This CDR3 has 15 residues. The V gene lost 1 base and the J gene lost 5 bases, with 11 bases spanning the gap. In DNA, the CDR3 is TGTGCCAGCAGCCAAGTTGCCAGGGTGACCGGGGAGCTGTTTTTT. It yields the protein CASSQVARVTGELFF.

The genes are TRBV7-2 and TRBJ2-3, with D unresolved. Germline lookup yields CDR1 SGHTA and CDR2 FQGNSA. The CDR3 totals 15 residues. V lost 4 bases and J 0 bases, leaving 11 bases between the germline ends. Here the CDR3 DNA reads TGTGCCAGCAGCTCCCAGAGTCTTAGCACAGATACGCAGTATTTT. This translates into CASSSQSLSTDTQYF.

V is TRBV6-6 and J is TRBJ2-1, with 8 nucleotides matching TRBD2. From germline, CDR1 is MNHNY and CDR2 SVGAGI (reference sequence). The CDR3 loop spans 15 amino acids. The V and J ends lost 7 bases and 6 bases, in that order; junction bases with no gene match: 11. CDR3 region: CASNGISGITNEQFF. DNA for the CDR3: TGTGCCAGCAATGGCATTAGCGGGATTACCAATGAGCAGTTCTTC.